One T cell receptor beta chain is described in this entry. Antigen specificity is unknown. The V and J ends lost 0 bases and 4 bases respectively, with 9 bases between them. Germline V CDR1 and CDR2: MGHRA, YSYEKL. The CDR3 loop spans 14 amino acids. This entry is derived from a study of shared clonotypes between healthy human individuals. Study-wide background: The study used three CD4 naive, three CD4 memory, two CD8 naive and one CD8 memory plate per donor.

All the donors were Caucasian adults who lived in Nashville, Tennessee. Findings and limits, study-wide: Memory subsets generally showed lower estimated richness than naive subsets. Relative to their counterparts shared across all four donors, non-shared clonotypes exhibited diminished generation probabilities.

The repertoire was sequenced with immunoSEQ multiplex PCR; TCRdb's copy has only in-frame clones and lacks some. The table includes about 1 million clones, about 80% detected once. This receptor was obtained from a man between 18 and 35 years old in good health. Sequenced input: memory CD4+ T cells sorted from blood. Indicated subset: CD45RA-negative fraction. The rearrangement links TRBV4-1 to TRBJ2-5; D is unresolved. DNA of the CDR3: TGCGCCAGCAGCCAAGATGGGCCGGGAGAGACCCAGTACTTC. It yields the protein CASSQDGPGETQYF.